This entry lists 3 T cell receptor beta chains sequenced from one sample in a study of identical twins. Each CDR3 protein is one row after TCRdb ran MiXCR on the 5' RACE reads. Counted here are roughly 240,000 distinct CDR3 sequences, approximately 7% occurring once; the ten biggest clones make up roughly 3.6%. These data were also filed under a second study, of yellow fever vaccine responses in identical twins.

Input material: memory (CD45RO+) T cells sorted from blood. The receptors shown here come from a woman between 18 and 29 years old in good health.

The table lists this clonotype with many counts. V and J are TRBV5-1 and TRBJ2-1; perhaps TRBD2 as D (6 bases). CDR3 length: 12 residues. CDR1 is SGHRS, CDR2 YFSETQ, per germline. V was pared by 4 bases and J by 10 bases, with 12 bases between. CDR3 coding DNA: TGCGCCAGCAGCCGGGAGAACATGGAGCAGTTCTTC. It encodes CASSRENMEQFF. The whole variable domain, remainder taken from reference TRBV5-1 and TRBJ2-1, is KAGVTQTPRYLIKTRGQQVTLSCSPISGHRSVSWYQQTPGQGLQFLFEYFSETQRNKGNFPGRFSGRQFSNSRSEMNVSTLELGDSALYLCASSRENMEQFFGPGTRLTVL.

The table lists this clonotype with many counts. The V call is TRBV5-1, the J call TRBJ2-7; the match to TRBD2 covers 7 bases. The CDR3 covers 15 residues. V lost 4 bases to trimming and J lost 5 bases; unmatched junction nucleotides: 12. CDR1 and CDR2 (germline): SGHRS, YFSETQ. CDR3 in amino acids: CASSRGGLEIDEQYF. In DNA, the CDR3 is TGCGCCAGCAGCCGCGGAGGACTAGAAATCGACGAGCAGTACTTC.

This clonotype was seen at least ten times. V usage is TRBV12-3 or TRBV12-4 and J usage is TRBJ1-3; D gene unclear. With 5 bases removed from V and 4 bases from J, the gap between germline ends came to 12 bases. This CDR3 has 14 amino acids. The CDR3 spells CASSPLTSGNTIYF. CDR3 nucleotides: TGTGCCAGCAGTCCCCTCACTTCGGGAAACACCATATATTTT.